This T cell receptor (beta chain) was sequenced in a study of Tregs in tolerant kidney transplant recipients. Study-wide results and caveats: Nucleotide sequences could not be compared across some patients' samples due to primer changes. Biological reproducibility was not directly addressed in this study. Antigen-driven expansion was suggested because donor-specific Tregs expanded more than all Tregs in tolerant patients.

The nonmyeloablative bone marrow transplants came from related graft donors, with transient mixed chimerism. CD4+CD25+CD127- Tregs, CD4+CD25- non-Tregs, CD4 and CD8 cells were sorted. Clones were read by immunoSEQ multiplex PCR, and TCRdb kept only the in-frame ones, dropping some. The data contain 45,000 or so clones, over 85% of them singletons. Comment on this clone: Its antigen is as yet unknown.

CDR3 size: 15 residues. V trimming: 5 bases; J trimming: 0 bases; junction bases outside the gene matches: 1. CDR1 and CDR2 from the germline V gene are MNHNY and SVGAGI (reference sequence). The chain combines TRBV6-6 with TRBJ2-1; the match to TRBD2 covers 10 bases. The clonotype comes from a human patient who received a combined kidney and bone marrow transplant. Some of these T cells may belong to the graft donor. The material sequenced was CD8+ T cells from blood (PBMCs), taken 12 months after the transplant. As DNA, the CDR3 is TGTGCCAGCAGTAAGCGGGGGGGCTCCTACAATGAGCAGTTCTTC. Protein sequence: CASSKRGGSYNEQFF.